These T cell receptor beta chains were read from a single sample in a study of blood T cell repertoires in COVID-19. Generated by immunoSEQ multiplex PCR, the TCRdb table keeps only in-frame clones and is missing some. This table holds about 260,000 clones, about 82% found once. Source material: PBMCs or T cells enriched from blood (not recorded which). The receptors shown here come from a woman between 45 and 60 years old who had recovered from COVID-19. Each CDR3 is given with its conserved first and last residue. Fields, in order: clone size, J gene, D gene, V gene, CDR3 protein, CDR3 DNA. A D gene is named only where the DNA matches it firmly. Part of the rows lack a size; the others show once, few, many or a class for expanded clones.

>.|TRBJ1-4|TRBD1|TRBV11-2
CASSKQQGANEKLFF
TGTGCCAGCAGCAAACAACAGGGGGCCAATGAAAAACTGTTTTTT
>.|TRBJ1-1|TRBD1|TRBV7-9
CASSLALGQGGTEAFF
TGTGCCAGCAGCTTAGCGTTGGGACAGGGGGGCACTGAAGCTTTCTTT
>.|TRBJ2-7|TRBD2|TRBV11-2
CASSLAGGSYEQYF
TGTGCCAGCAGCTTAGCGGGAGGATCCTACGAGCAGTACTTC
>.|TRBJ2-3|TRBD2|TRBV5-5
CASSLQGARGLAGMTDTQYF
TGTGCCAGCAGCCTACAGGGGGCGCGGGGACTAGCGGGAATGACAGATACGCAGTATTTT
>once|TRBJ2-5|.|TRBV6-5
CASSYPGGETQYF
TGTGCCAGCAGTTATCCCGGGGGTGAGACCCAGTACTTC
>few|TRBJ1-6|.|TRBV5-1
CASSGDGSKTSPLHF
TGCGCCAGCAGCGGAGACGGGAGTAAAACTTCACCCCTCCACTTT
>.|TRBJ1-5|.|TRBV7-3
CASSLSRDQPQHF
TGTGCCAGCAGCTTATCCCGGGATCAGCCCCAGCATTTT
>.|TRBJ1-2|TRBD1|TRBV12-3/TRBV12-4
CASSPGTVLGYTF
TGTGCCAGCAGCCCAGGGACAGTTCTTGGCTACACCTTC
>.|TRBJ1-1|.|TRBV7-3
CASSPSTGVAEAFF
TGTGCCAGCAGCCCCTCGACAGGCGTCGCTGAAGCTTTCTTT
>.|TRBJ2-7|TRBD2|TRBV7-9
CASSLLAGGHEQYF
TGTGCCAGCAGCTTACTAGCGGGAGGTCACGAGCAGTACTTC
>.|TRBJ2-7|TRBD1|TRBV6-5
CASNPNRGLSYEQYF
TGTGCCAGCAACCCCAACAGGGGCCTTTCCTACGAGCAGTACTTC
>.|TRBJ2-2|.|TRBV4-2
CASSPGATGNTGELFF
TGTGCCAGCAGCCCTGGCGCGACAGGGAACACCGGGGAGCTGTTTTTT
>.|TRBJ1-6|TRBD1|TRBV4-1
CASSRSDRVSSPLHF
TGCGCCAGCAGCCGATCGGACAGGGTCAGTTCACCCCTCCACTTT
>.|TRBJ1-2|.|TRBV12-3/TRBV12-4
CASSFAGNYGYTF
TGTGCCAGCAGTTTTGCGGGGAACTATGGCTACACCTTC
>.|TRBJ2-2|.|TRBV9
CASNAGIIAGELFF
TGTGCCAGCAATGCAGGGATTATCGCCGGGGAGCTGTTTTTT
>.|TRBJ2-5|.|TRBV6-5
CASSYGLGETQYF
TGTGCCAGCAGTTACGGGCTGGGAGAGACCCAGTACTTC
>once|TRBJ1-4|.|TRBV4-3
CASSQRGANEKLFF
TGCGCCAGCAGCCAACGTGGGGCAAATGAAAAACTGTTTTTT
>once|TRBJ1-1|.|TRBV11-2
CASSVQGNTEAFF
TGTGCCAGCAGCGTACAGGGGAACACTGAAGCTTTCTTT
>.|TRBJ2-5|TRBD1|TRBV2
CASRGGQGVQETQYF
TGTGCCAGCAGGGGGGGACAGGGGGTCCAAGAGACCCAGTACTTC
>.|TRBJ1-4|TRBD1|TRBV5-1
CASSPRQGDEKLFF
TGCGCCAGCAGCCCTAGACAGGGTGATGAAAAACTGTTTTTT
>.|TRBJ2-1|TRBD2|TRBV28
CASSIAGVEKGEQFF
TGTGCCAGCAGTATAGCGGGAGTAGAAAAGGGTGAGCAGTTCTTC
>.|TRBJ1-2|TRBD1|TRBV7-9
CASSSTGMGGYTF
TGTGCCAGCAGCTCGACAGGGATGGGTGGCTACACCTTC
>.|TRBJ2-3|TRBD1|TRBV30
CAGRDRIPSTDTQYF
TGTGCCGGCCGGGACAGGATACCTAGCACAGATACGCAGTATTTT
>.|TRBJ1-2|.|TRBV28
CASSLGGAVSNYGYTF
TGTGCCAGCAGTTTAGGGGGCGCGGTATCTAACTATGGCTACACCTTC
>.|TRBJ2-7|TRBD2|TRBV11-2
CASSFTSGTYEQYF
TGTGCCAGCAGCTTCACTAGCGGGACTTACGAGCAGTACTTC